This passage covers 24 T cell receptor beta chains from one sample sequenced in a study of T cell responses to AZD1222 COVID-19 vaccine. Profiling relied on immunoSEQ multiplex PCR, and the TCRdb table lists in-frame clones only, not all of them. The repertoire holds about 120,000 clones, about 88% seen once, with over 2.5% in the top ten. This specimen consisted of peripheral blood, obtained 28 days after the second AZD1222 dose. Receptors originate from an adult who received the AZD1222 COVID-19 vaccine.

The genes are TRBV20-1 and TRBJ2-7; D is unclear. This CDR3 contains 11 residues. V dropped 2 bases and J dropped 2 bases, with 4 bases sitting between them. Looked up from germline, CDR1 is DFQATT and CDR2 is SNEGSKA (reference sequence). CDR3 nucleotides: TGCAGTGCTAGATACACCTACGAGCAGTACTTC. This encodes CSARYTYEQYF.

This chain's CDR3 is CASSLDRVGKDTQYF. DNA of the CDR3: TGTGCCAGCTCACTGGACAGGGTCGGGAAAGATACGCAGTATTTT. The chain links TRBV18 to TRBJ2-3; 8 positions match TRBD1. The germline V gene has CDR1 KGHSH and CDR2 LQKENI. This CDR3 region has 15 residues. V was pared by 4 bases and J by 5 bases, with 8 bases of the junction left unmatched. Looking up the rest from reference TRBV18 and TRBJ2-3 gives the full variable domain: NAGVMQNPRHLVRRRGQEARLRCSPMKGHSHVYWYRQLPEEGLKFMVYLQKENIIDESGMPKERFSAEFPKEGPSILRIQQVVRGDSAAYFCASSLDRVGKDTQYFGPGTRLTVL.

The CDR3 reads CASSLEGGGNSYEQYF. In nucleotides, the CDR3 is TGTGCCAGCAGCTTAGAGGGGGGCGGGAACTCCTACGAGCAGTACTTC. This chain uses TRBV7-2 with TRBJ2-7; D is tentatively TRBD1 or TRBD2 (6 bases each). Per the germline V gene, CDR1 is SGHTA and CDR2 is FQGNSA. The length of the CDR3 is 16 residues. The germline V and J ends were trimmed by 1 base and 0 bases, with 13 bases remaining between them.

This clone was observed once. The CDR3 region has the DNA TGTGCCAGCAGCTTAGCCCAGGGAGGTCAGTTCTTC. As protein: CASSLAQGGQFF. J is TRBJ2-1 and V is TRBV7-2; D may be TRBD2 (6 bases). Germline-derived CDR1 and CDR2 are SGHTA and FQGNSA. V lost 0 bases, J lost 13 bases, and 10 bases lay in between. This CDR3 comprises 12 residues.

The rearrangement uses TRBV7-9 and TRBJ2-7; 7 bases line up with TRBD1. This CDR3 has 15 residues. Germline CDR1 SEHNR, CDR2 FQNEAQ (reference sequence). The junction had 10 bases not matched to a gene; V was cut back by 5 bases and J by 3 bases. In nucleotides, the CDR3 is TGTGCCAGCAGCCATATCCCTCAGGGGGTCTACGAGCAGTACTTC. Amino acids: CASSHIPQGVYEQYF.

V gene TRBV2 combines with J gene TRBJ1-3; D is unclear. The V gene's germline CDR1 is SNHLY and CDR2 FYNNEI. V was shortened by 2 bases and J by 0 bases, with 8 bases between the two germline ends. This CDR3 contains 15 residues. This CDR3 reads CASSETESSGNTIYF. CDR3 DNA: TGTGCCAGCAGTGAAACCGAGAGCTCTGGAAACACCATATATTTT.

This chain uses TRBV7-2 with TRBJ1-1, with D tentatively TRBD1 (5 bases). The CDR3 length is 13 residues. Trimming removed 5 bases at V and 4 bases at J, with 11 bases between. Germline V gene sequence: CDR1 SGHTA, CDR2 FQGNSA. CDR3 residues: CASSPSRGTEAFF. The CDR3, as DNA: TGTGCCAGCAGCCCGTCGAGGGGCACTGAAGCTTTCTTT.

The chain recombines TRBV11-3 with TRBJ1-1, with 8 bases aligning to TRBD1. The CDR3 is 15 residues long. Trimming removed 4 bases from V and 1 base from J; junction bases left unmatched: 5. Per the germline V gene, CDR1 is SGHNT and CDR2 is YENEEA. As DNA, the CDR3 is TGTGCCAGCAGCTCCCCAGGGGGCGGGAACACTGAAGCTTTCTTT. Amino acid sequence: CASSSPGGGNTEAFF.

This clone was recorded a few times. The chain links TRBV21-1 to TRBJ1-2; the table names TRBD1, a call not compared with the DNA. TRBV21-1 is recorded as a pseudogene. This CDR3 contains 15 residues. In DNA, the CDR3 is TGTGCCAGCAGCGGGGACAGGGGCCCTAACTATGGCTACACCTTC. Translating gives CASSGDRGPNYGYTF.

The chain couples TRBV7-3 to TRBJ2-3; 14 positions agree with TRBD2. The germline CDR1 and CDR2 sequences are SGHTA and FQGTGA. V shed 5 bases and J 14 bases; nucleotides not matched to a gene: 6. The CDR3 is 13 amino acids. The CDR3 spells CASSETSGGALYF. In DNA, the CDR3 is TGTGCCAGCAGCGAGACTAGCGGGGGGGCTTTGTATTTT.

J is TRBJ2-1 and V is TRBV6-5; 10 nucleotides agree with TRBD2. V lost 10 bases and J lost 5; bases outside the gene matches: 5. Germline CDR1 MNHEY, CDR2 SVGAGI. The CDR3 has 13 amino acids. The CDR3 DNA follows: TGTGCCACGAGGACTAGCGGAAACAATGAGCAGTTCTTC. Translating it yields CATRTSGNNEQFF.

The CDR3 region is CASSLETGTSLGYTF. CDR3 nucleotide sequence: TGCGCCAGCAGCTTGGAGACAGGGACCTCTCTTGGCTACACCTTC. V and J are TRBV5-1 and TRBJ1-2; 7 bases fit TRBD1. Looked up from germline, CDR1 is SGHRS and CDR2 is YFSETQ. This CDR3 contains 15 residues. V lost 0 bases and J lost 7; bases outside the gene matches: 9.

Regarding this clone: This same CDR3 is encoded by further DNA sequences in the sample. The gene calls are TRBV27 and TRBJ1-1; no reliable D call. Trimming removed 2 bases from V and 5 bases from J, with 3 bases in between. The CDR3 is 11 residues long. The germline V gene encodes CDR1 MNHEY and CDR2 SMNVEV (reference sequence). The CDR3 DNA follows: TGTGCCAGCAGTTTAGGGACTGAAGCTTTCTTT. Residues: CASSLGTEAFF.

The rearrangement uses TRBV6-5 and TRBJ1-2; a weak D match, TRBD1 (6 bases). This CDR3 contains 13 residues. V was shortened by 10 bases and J by 4 bases, with 16 bases between the two germline ends. Germline assignment: CDR1 MNHEY and CDR2 SVGAGI. DNA for the CDR3: TGTGCCACCGCCAGGGGTCTGGGCTATGGCTACACCTTC. It encodes CATARGLGYGYTF.

The genes are TRBV14 and TRBJ2-7; 7 nucleotides agree with TRBD1. This CDR3 is built from 13 residues. Trimming removed 1 base from V and 3 bases from J; junction bases left unmatched: 0. The germline V gene encodes CDR1 SGHDN and CDR2 FVKESK. The CDR3 bases are TGTGCCAGCAGCCAAGGGGACAGCTACGAGCAGTACTTC. This translates into CASSQGDSYEQYF. Together with reference TRBV14 and TRBJ2-7, the CDR3 gives the full variable domain: EAGVTQFPSHSVIEKGQTVTLRCDPISGHDNLYWYRRVMGKEIKFLLHFVKESKQDESGMPNNRFLAERTGGTYSTLKVQPAELEDSGVYFCASSQGDSYEQYFGPGTRLTVT.

This clone has only one observation. The chain combines TRBV4-1 with TRBJ1-1; D unclear. Trimming shortened V by 0 bases and J by 1 base, and 6 bases separated the two germline ends. This CDR3 is built from 14 residues. Germline V CDR1 and CDR2: MGHRA, YSYEKL. The CDR3 DNA sequence: TGCGCCAGCAGCCAAGATGTTGGGAACACTGAAGCTTTCTTT. Amino acid sequence: CASSQDVGNTEAFF.

This chain links TRBV15 with TRBJ1-4; D is possibly TRBD1 (5 bases). Germline CDR1 LNHNV, CDR2 YYDKDF (reference sequence). This CDR3 is 16 amino acids long. V lost 1 base to trimming and J lost 5 bases, with 14 bases between them. The CDR3 nucleotides are TGTGCCACCAGCAGAGGTGGTGAGGGACCGAATGAAAAACTGTTTTTT. Translation: CATSRGGEGPNEKLFF.

This chain joins TRBV6-5 and TRBJ2-1; TRBD1 might be the D (6 bases). V was clipped by 0 bases and J by 11 bases, with 11 bases between them. The CDR3 is made up of 13 amino acids. From germline, CDR1 is MNHEY and CDR2 SVGAGI. CDR3 amino acids: CASSYSRTEKQFF. For the CDR3, the DNA is TGTGCCAGCAGTTACTCACGGACAGAGAAGCAGTTCTTC.

The rearrangement uses TRBV6-5 and TRBJ1-4, with TRBD1 identical over 7 bases. V lost 5 bases to trimming and J lost 7 bases; unmatched junction nucleotides: 10. The length of the CDR3 is 15 residues. The germline gives CDR1 MNHEY, CDR2 SVGAGI. CDR3 coding DNA: TGTGCCAGCAGTCCCTTGCGGACAGGCGTTGAAAAACTGTTTTTT. Protein: CASSPLRTGVEKLFF.

This chain joins TRBV5-6 and TRBJ2-1; no clear D gene. Trimming removed 2 bases from V and 9 bases from J, with 12 bases in between. The CDR3 covers 13 residues. Germline values: CDR1 SGHDT, CDR2 YYEEEE. The CDR3 region has the DNA TGTGCCAGCAGCTTCGGGTTTGGTGGTGAGCAGTTCTTC. This codes for CASSFGFGGEQFF.

The rearrangement uses TRBV18 and TRBJ1-2, with a possible D match to TRBD1 (5 bases). CDR1 and CDR2 from the germline V gene are KGHSH and LQKENI. Trimming stripped 0 bases from V and 3 bases from J, with 11 bases between. The CDR3 is 15 amino acids. The CDR3 DNA is TGTGCCAGCTCACCACCGCTCAGGGCTGACTATGGCTACACCTTC. It codes for CASSPPLRADYGYTF. Full variable domain (remainder filled in from reference TRBV18 and TRBJ1-2): NAGVMQNPRHLVRRRGQEARLRCSPMKGHSHVYWYRQLPEEGLKFMVYLQKENIIDESGMPKERFSAEFPKEGPSILRIQQVVRGDSAAYFCASSPPLRADYGYTFGSGTRLTVV.

The chain has TRBV30 and TRBJ1-3; weak D call: TRBD1 (5 bases). The CDR3 consists of 16 residues. Per germline, CDR1 GTSNPN and CDR2 SVGIG (reference sequence). V lost 4 bases to trimming and J lost 0 bases, with 16 bases between them. This CDR3 is CAWNGGRTSSGNTIYF. Written as DNA, the CDR3 is TGTGCCTGGAATGGGGGGAGAACTAGCTCTGGAAACACCATATATTTT.

The CDR3 DNA sequence: TGTGCCAGCTCGTCGGGACAGAGGTCCTACGAGCAGTACTTC. Its protein is CASSSGQRSYEQYF. The chain links TRBV9 to TRBJ2-7; 7 nucleotides agree with TRBD1. CDR1 and CDR2 from the germline V gene are SGDLS and YYNGEE. The CDR3 is 14 amino acids. The V gene end was trimmed by 7 bases and the J gene end by 1 base; junction bases not matched to a gene: 8.

J is TRBJ2-7 and V is TRBV5-1; D gene uncertain. The CDR3 spans 14 residues. Trimming removed 1 base at V and 2 bases at J, with 10 bases between. The germline V gene encodes CDR1 SGHRS and CDR2 YFSETQ. Written as DNA, the CDR3 is TGCGCCAGCAGCTTGAGGACGGAAGCCTACGAGCAGTACTTC. This encodes CASSLRTEAYEQYF.